The 7 T cell receptor beta chains reported below all come from one sample, sequenced in a study of cytomegalovirus exposure and HLA in healthy donors. Primers for the PCR totalled 60 Vbeta and 13 Jbeta. Profiling relied on immunoSEQ multiplex PCR, and the TCRdb table lists in-frame clones only, not all of them. The top ten hold more than 2.5% of the sample, which has 75,000 to 100,000 clones, about 70% seen once. Material for sequencing was PBMCs. These receptors were obtained from a female donor in good health and CMV-seropositive.

The rearrangement joins TRBV6-5 to TRBJ2-7; perhaps TRBD1 as D (5 bases). The CDR3 totals 15 residues. The germline V gene encodes CDR1 MNHEY and CDR2 SVGAGI. Trimming left V 1 base short and J 0 bases short, with 10 bases between. CDR3 bases: TGTGCCAGCAGTTACTTGCGACAGCACTCCTACGAGCAGTACTTC. Its protein is CASSYLRQHSYEQYF.

This chain links TRBV19 with TRBJ1-1; D is possibly TRBD1 (5 bases). From germline, CDR1 is LNHDA and CDR2 SQIVND (reference sequence). The CDR3 contains 15 residues. Trimming pared 5 bases from V and 0 bases from J, leaving 13 bases between. CDR3 coding DNA: TGTGCCAGTAGTCTCCAGGGCACAGTGAACACTGAAGCTTTCTTT. This encodes CASSLQGTVNTEAFF.

V gene TRBV4-2 combines with J gene TRBJ2-1; 7 nucleotides align to TRBD2. Trimming removed 1 base from V and 4 bases from J; junction bases left unmatched: 4. The CDR3 length is 15 residues. Germline V CDR1 and CDR2: LGHNA, YNFKEQ. CDR3 coding DNA: TGTGCCAGCAGCCAAGTCGCGGGGGAATACAATGAGCAGTTCTTC. Protein sequence: CASSQVAGEYNEQFF.

The chain links TRBV27 to TRBJ1-1; no firm D call. The length of the CDR3 is 13 residues. Germline V lookup: CDR1 MNHEY, CDR2 SMNVEV (reference sequence). Trimming removed 0 bases from V and 1 base from J, with 3 bases in between. The CDR3, as DNA: TGTGCCAGCAGTTTATCAGCGAACACTGAAGCTTTCTTT. Translated, it gives CASSLSANTEAFF.

This sequence joins TRBV28 and TRBJ2-7; 9 bases fit TRBD2. Germline assignment: CDR1 MDHEN and CDR2 SYDVKM. Trimming removed 5 bases from V and 7 bases from J; junction bases left unmatched: 6. CDR3 size: 13 residues. CDR3 nucleotide sequence: TGTGCCAGCAGTAGCGGGGGGTGGGGTGAGCAGTACTTC. It encodes CASSSGGWGEQYF.

The chain uses TRBV29-1 and TRBJ2-1, with 15 bases that match TRBD2. The length of the CDR3 is 18 residues. Unmatched junction bases numbered 7, after V lost 3 bases and J lost 1 base. Germline values: CDR1 SQVTM, CDR2 ANQGSEA. Here the CDR3 reads CSVERTSGRARSYNEQFF. CDR3 sequence (DNA): TGCAGCGTTGAGCGGACTAGCGGGAGGGCCCGGTCCTACAATGAGCAGTTCTTC.

The chain employs TRBV27 and TRBJ2-7, with 7 positions matching TRBD2. Germline V gene data show CDR1 as MNHEY and CDR2 as SMNVEV (reference sequence). This CDR3 comprises 13 residues. J lost 7 bases, V lost 4 bases, and 7 bases had no gene match. CDR3 region: CASSYSLGREQYF. The CDR3, as DNA: TGTGCCAGCAGTTATTCCCTCGGGAGGGAGCAGTACTTC.